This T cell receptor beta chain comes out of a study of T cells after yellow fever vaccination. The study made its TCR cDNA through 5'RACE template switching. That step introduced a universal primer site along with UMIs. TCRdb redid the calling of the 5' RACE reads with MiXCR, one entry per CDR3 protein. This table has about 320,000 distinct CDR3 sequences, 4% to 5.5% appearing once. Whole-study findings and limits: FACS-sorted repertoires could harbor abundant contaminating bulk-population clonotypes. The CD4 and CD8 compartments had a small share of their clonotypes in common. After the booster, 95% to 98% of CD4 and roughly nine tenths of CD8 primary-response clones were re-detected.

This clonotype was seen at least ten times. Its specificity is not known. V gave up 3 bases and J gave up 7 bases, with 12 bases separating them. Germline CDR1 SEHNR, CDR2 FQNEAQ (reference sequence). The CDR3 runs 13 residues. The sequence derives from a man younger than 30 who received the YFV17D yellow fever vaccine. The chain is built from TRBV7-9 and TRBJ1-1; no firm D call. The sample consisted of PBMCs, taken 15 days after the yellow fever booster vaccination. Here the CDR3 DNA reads TGTGCCAGCAGCTTTCAAAGGGAGGTTGAAGCTTTCTTT. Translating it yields CASSFQREVEAFF.